This TCR beta chain was sequenced during a study of T cell repertoires in cytomegalovirus infection. Study context: CMV infection plus the matching HLA type was flagged by public TCR beta signatures.

TCRdb recomputed calls from the reads with MiXCR, one row per CDR3 protein. Counted here are about 900,000 distinct CDR3 sequences, about a third occurring once; the ten biggest clones make up 10% to 15%. This clonotype was found a few times. Its antigen is undetermined. Points from the study as a whole: HLA-C-restricted, CMV-specific TCR beta clonotypes were dominant ex vivo.

V was shortened by 4 bases and J by 5 bases, with 12 bases between the two germline ends. The germline V gene encodes CDR1 MNHEY and CDR2 SVGAGI. This CDR3 is 14 amino acids long. The sequence was obtained from a human donor in good health (CMV status not recorded). Some clones in this sample may be carry-over from other donors' samples. The chain couples TRBV6-5 to TRBJ2-4, with TRBD1 as a possible D gene (6 bases). This specimen consisted of cultured CD8+ T cells from PBMCs, obtained from culture after CMV antigen stimulation. The CDR3 coding sequence is TGTGCCAGCAGTTCCGGACAGTTGCAAAACATTCAGTACTTC. Translation: CASSSGQLQNIQYF.